Listed below are T cell receptor beta chains from one sample, sequenced in a study of blood T cell repertoires in COVID-19. This table comes from immunoSEQ multiplex PCR, and its TCRdb copy is limited to in-frame clones, with some not included. The sample contains over 200,000 clones, 87% of which appear only once. Sequenced material: peripheral blood. The receptors originated from a man aged 55 to 70 who had recovered from COVID-19. Both conserved end residues are trimmed from each CDR3. The D gene is left open where the match is weak. Only part of the rows carry a size: once, few, many, or a class if the clone is expanded.

j_call v_call d_call clone_size cdr3_aa
TRBJ2-7 TRBV5-4 NA NA ASSLTGNTYEQY
TRBJ1-3 TRBV9 TRBD1 NA ASSVGDSKISGNTIY
TRBJ2-3 TRBV18 NA NA ASSSRTDTQY
TRBJ1-1 TRBV6-5 TRBD1 NA ASIKDRVSEAF
TRBJ2-7 TRBV5-4 TRBD2 NA ASRVTSGGSYEQY
TRBJ2-3 TRBV27 NA NA ASSLWVGEATSRDTQY
TRBJ2-7 TRBV30 TRBD2 NA AWNRGLDYEQY
TRBJ2-5 TRBV25-1 NA NA ASSEAPSSGQETQY
TRBJ1-4 TRBV18 TRBD1 NA ASSQDRVANEKLF
TRBJ1-1 TRBV18 TRBD1 NA ASSATGTGAFLTP
TRBJ2-7 TRBV3-1/TRBV3-2 NA NA ASSLRGEQY
TRBJ1-2 TRBV4-1 TRBD1 few ASSHAGQATSVYGYT
TRBJ2-1 TRBV11-3 NA NA ASSLGGISYNEQF
TRBJ2-7 TRBV3-1/TRBV3-2 TRBD2 NA ASSKGTSGPRVTYEQY
TRBJ1-1 TRBV7-3 NA NA ASSFGTMNTEAF
TRBJ1-3 TRBV5-6 NA NA ASSINRAHTIY
TRBJ2-3 TRBV28 NA NA ASSLQADTQY
TRBJ2-7 TRBV6-6 TRBD2 once ASNPTSGSRYEQY
TRBJ2-7 TRBV14 NA NA ASSPVGRSYEQY
TRBJ2-1 TRBV9 TRBD1 NA ASSVVGGQGVEQF
TRBJ2-7 TRBV11-2 NA once ASSTSIWGVHSYEQY
TRBJ2-3 TRBV30 TRBD2 NA AWGSTSGSGTQY
TRBJ2-3 TRBV5-4 NA NA ASSLGAPTDTQY
TRBJ2-7 TRBV5-1 TRBD2 NA ASSLNPRGAGLYEQY
TRBJ2-7 TRBV28 NA NA ASSLGLGEQY
TRBJ1-5 TRBV30 NA NA AWTSPGQRLVPQH
TRBJ2-7 TRBV2 NA NA ASRVEGWSYEQY
TRBJ2-7 TRBV2 TRBD1 NA ASIPTGVVYEQY
TRBJ2-1 TRBV19 NA NA ATGGDRVKYEQF
TRBJ1-2 TRBV18 NA NA ASSPRTARESGYT
TRBJ2-7 TRBV10-3 TRBD1 NA AISDTGGEQY